Following are 29 T cell receptor beta chains from one sample sequenced in a study of blood T cell repertoires in COVID-19. Here immunoSEQ multiplex PCR was the method, and the copy in TCRdb shows in-frame clones only, minus some. The data hold some 200,000 clones, with roughly 90% observed a single time. What was sequenced was PBMCs or T cells enriched from blood (not recorded which). The receptors shown here come from a woman aged 18-35 years who had recovered from COVID-19.

This chain links TRBV28 with TRBJ1-2; D may be TRBD1 (6 bases). This CDR3 spans 11 amino acids. Trimming took 10 bases from V and 5 from J, leaving 11 bases between them. Germline V CDR1 and CDR2: MDHEN, SYDVKM. In DNA, the CDR3 is TGTGCCACCGGGACAATTTATGGCTACACCTTC. As protein: CATGTIYGYTF.

J is TRBJ1-2 and V is TRBV30; D remains unclear. This CDR3 contains 12 residues. Germline V CDR1 and CDR2: GTSNPN, SVGIG (reference sequence). Trimming left V 2 bases short and J 5 bases short, with 9 bases between. CDR3 in amino acids: CAWSPTSYGYTF. The DNA of the CDR3 is TGTGCCTGGAGTCCAACATCGTATGGCTACACCTTC. Using reference TRBV30 and TRBJ1-2 for the parts outside the CDR3, the full variable domain is SQTIHQWPATLVQPVGSPLSLECTVEGTSNPNLYWYRQAAGRGLQLLFYSVGIGQISSEVPQNLSASRPQDRQFILSSKKLLLSDSGFYLCAWSPTSYGYTFGSGTRLTVV.

This chain uses TRBV28 with TRBJ1-3; the D is unclear. Germline V CDR1 and CDR2: MDHEN, SYDVKM. This CDR3 spans 11 amino acids. V lost 6 bases to trimming and J lost 6 bases, with 6 bases between them. The CDR3 here is CASSSPNTIYF. CDR3 nucleotide sequence: TGTGCCAGCAGCTCCCCAAACACCATATATTTT.

The J gene is TRBJ2-1, the V gene TRBV28, with D tentatively TRBD2 (6 bases). Germline V gene sequence: CDR1 MDHEN, CDR2 SYDVKM. V was trimmed by 2 bases and J by 9 bases, leaving 14 bases between them. The CDR3 extends over 14 amino acids. CDR3 region: CASSLKDWRGEQFF. In DNA, the CDR3 is TGTGCCAGCAGTTTAAAGGACTGGAGGGGTGAGCAGTTCTTC.

The V and J genes are TRBV18 and TRBJ1-1; D not certain. Trimming stripped 2 bases from V and 8 bases from J, with 15 bases between. CDR1 is KGHSH and CDR2 is LQKENI in the germline V gene. The CDR3 extends over 14 amino acids. CDR3 sequence reads: CASSPSVAQSEAFF. In DNA, the CDR3 is TGTGCCAGCTCACCATCAGTCGCACAGAGCGAAGCTTTCTTT.

The genes are TRBV7-2 and TRBJ2-3; tentative D call: TRBD1 (6 bases). The CDR3 extends over 14 amino acids. Deletions cut 5 bases from V and 1 base from J, with 10 bases between. The V gene's germline CDR1 is SGHTA and CDR2 FQGNSA. CDR3 in DNA: TGTGCCAGCAGCCAAGGGGGAGGCACAGATACGCAGTATTTT. Its translation is CASSQGGGTDTQYF.

This clone was seen just once. The rearrangement links TRBV11-1 to TRBJ2-7; 7 nucleotides line up with TRBD2. CDR3 length: 15 residues. Trimming removed 6 bases from V and 3 bases from J; junction bases left unmatched: 11. Germline CDR1 and CDR2: SGHAT and FQDESV (reference sequence). The CDR3 is CASRETSVGYYEQYF. For the CDR3, the DNA is TGTGCCAGCAGGGAAACTAGCGTGGGTTACTACGAGCAGTACTTC.

The rearrangement joins TRBV2 to TRBJ2-5; 7 bases match TRBD2. The trim removed 10 bases at V and 5 bases at J, leaving 10 bases unmatched. The CDR3 extends over 13 amino acids. Germline V CDR1 and CDR2: SNHLY, FYNNEI. CDR3 sequence: CAKTGTTAETQYF. The CDR3 DNA reads TGTGCCAAGACCGGGACTACCGCGGAGACCCAGTACTTC.

The chain has TRBV27 and TRBJ1-1; D is possibly TRBD1 (5 bases). V was clipped by 3 bases and J by 1 base, with 9 bases between them. Germline loops: CDR1 MNHEY, CDR2 SMNVEV (reference sequence). The CDR3 runs to 14 residues. CDR3 in amino acids: CASSFLGGNTEAFF. In DNA, the CDR3 is TGTGCCAGCAGTTTTCTGGGGGGGAACACTGAAGCTTTCTTT.

This clone turned up a few times. The chain recombines TRBV7-3 with TRBJ1-1; D is undetermined. Germline CDR1 SGHTA, CDR2 FQGTGA. Trimming removed 2 bases at V and 5 bases at J, with 9 bases between. The CDR3 contains 13 residues. The CDR3 region is CASSLDLRTEAFF. As DNA, the CDR3 is TGTGCCAGCAGCTTAGACCTGAGGACTGAAGCTTTCTTT.

This chain connects TRBV7-3 to TRBJ2-1; TRBD1 agrees at 7 bases. The CDR3 is made up of 13 amino acids. V gave up 1 base and J gave up 10 bases; unmatched junction bases: 4. Germline CDR1 reads SGHTA; CDR2 reads FQGTGA. The CDR3 reads CASSLRGTAEQFF. Here the CDR3 DNA reads TGTGCCAGCAGCTTAAGGGGGACAGCCGAGCAGTTCTTC.

The chain has TRBV15 and TRBJ1-1, with a possible D match to TRBD1 (5 bases). Trimming stripped 6 bases from V and 4 bases from J, with 12 bases between. CDR3 length: 13 residues. CDR1 LNHNV and CDR2 YYDKDF come from the germline V gene (reference sequence). CDR3 bases: TGTGCCACCAGTTTGGGTCAGGGCACTGAAGCTTTCTTT. Its protein product is CATSLGQGTEAFF.

The V call is TRBV7-2, the J call TRBJ2-3, with a tentative D call TRBD2 (5 bases). This CDR3 contains 14 residues. The germline V gene encodes CDR1 SGHTA and CDR2 FQGNSA. The V gene lost 1 base and the J gene lost 6 bases, with 11 bases spanning the gap. The CDR3 region is CASSLDPSLDTQYF. CDR3 DNA: TGTGCCAGCAGCTTAGATCCTAGCTTGGATACGCAGTATTTT. The variable domain in full, completed from reference TRBV7-2 and TRBJ2-3, reads GAGVSQSPSNKVTEKGKDVELRCDPISGHTALYWYRQSLGQGLEFLIYFQGNSAPDKSGLPSDRFSAERTGGSVSTLTIQRTQQEDSAVYLCASSLDPSLDTQYFGPGTRLTVL.

This clone is a singleton in its sample. This chain joins TRBV6-2 or TRBV6-3 and TRBJ2-1; TRBD2 agrees at 8 bases. CDR1 is MNHEY and CDR2 is SVGEGT in the germline V gene. The CDR3 covers 16 residues. V shed 6 bases and J 10 bases; nucleotides not matched to a gene: 17. Here the CDR3 DNA reads TGTGCCAGCAGCTCGTCCCCCGCGGGAGGTATGGGAGAGCAGTTCTTC. Its protein product is CASSSSPAGGMGEQFF.

The chain combines TRBV11-2 with TRBJ2-7, with 8 nucleotides matching TRBD2. Trimming removed 0 bases from V and 4 bases from J; junction bases left unmatched: 5. The germline CDR1 and CDR2 sequences are SGHAT and FQNNGV. The CDR3 is made up of 15 amino acids. The chain's CDR3 is CASSLELAGKYEQYF. Here the CDR3 DNA reads TGTGCCAGCAGCTTAGAATTAGCGGGGAAGTACGAGCAGTACTTC.

The CDR3 DNA sequence: TGTGCCAGCCCACCCCCCAGGGGGCATAAAAGCACAGATACGCAGTATTTT. Amino acid sequence: CASPPPRGHKSTDTQYF. This chain links TRBV21-1 with TRBJ2-3; the tabulated D call, TRBD1, remains unverified against the DNA. TRBV21-1 is recorded as a pseudogene. The CDR3 is made up of 17 amino acids.

This chain connects TRBV14 to TRBJ2-6; the match to TRBD2 covers 7 bases. CDR1 and CDR2 (germline): SGHDN, FVKESK. Trimming took 0 bases from V and 1 from J; bases not matched to a gene: 0. The CDR3 is 16 amino acids. Here the CDR3 reads CASSQEGGSGANVLTF. In DNA form, the CDR3 reads TGTGCCAGCAGCCAAGAGGGGGGGTCTGGGGCCAACGTCCTGACTTTC.

V usage is TRBV28 and J usage is TRBJ2-7, with TRBD1 matching 7 bases. The CDR3 is 13 residues long. Germline V gives CDR1 MDHEN, CDR2 SYDVKM. The V gene end was trimmed by 8 bases and the J gene end by 2 bases; junction bases not matched to a gene: 6. The CDR3 DNA is TGTGCCAGCGGAGACAGGGCTACCTACGAGCAGTACTTC. It encodes CASGDRATYEQYF.

The chain has TRBV28 and TRBJ1-4, with a tentative D call TRBD1 (6 bases). V gave up 6 bases and J gave up 8 bases, with 19 bases separating them. The CDR3 runs to 15 residues. Germline CDR1 and CDR2: MDHEN and SYDVKM. DNA of the CDR3: TGTGCCAGCAGCCGGCAGGGGTGGGGGGGCGAAAAACTGTTTTTT. Protein product: CASSRQGWGGEKLFF.

The chain links TRBV5-1 to TRBJ2-7; 11 positions match TRBD2. The germline CDR1 and CDR2 sequences are SGHRS and YFSETQ. The CDR3 totals 14 residues. The J segment lost 2 bases and the V segment lost 4 bases, leaving 2 bases of the junction unmatched. Written as DNA, the CDR3 is TGCGCCAGCAGCCCGGGACTAGCGGCCTACGAGCAGTACTTC. Its protein product is CASSPGLAAYEQYF.

The chain links TRBV5-1 to TRBJ1-6; D gene unclear. The CDR3 has 13 residues. Trimming removed 0 bases at V and 7 bases at J, with 5 bases between. CDR1 and CDR2 from the germline V gene are SGHRS and YFSETQ. The CDR3 is CASSLVINSPLHF. CDR3 in DNA: TGCGCCAGCAGCTTGGTTATAAATTCACCCCTCCACTTT.

This clone has a single count. This chain joins TRBV27 and TRBJ1-1; the D gene is possibly TRBD1 (6 bases). Germline V gene data show CDR1 as MNHEY and CDR2 as SMNVEV (reference sequence). V dropped 8 bases and J dropped 3 bases, with 16 bases sitting between them. This CDR3 is built from 14 residues. The CDR3 region is CASPIDRPYTEAFF. DNA of the CDR3: TGTGCCAGCCCTATCGACAGGCCGTACACTGAAGCTTTCTTT.

The chain is built from TRBV7-2 and TRBJ2-7, with TRBD2 matching over 9 bases. The length of the CDR3 is 16 residues. J gave up 3 bases and V 3 bases, and 9 bases lay outside the gene matches. The V gene's germline CDR1 is SGHTA and CDR2 FQGNSA. The CDR3, as DNA: TGTGCCAGCAGCTTTCACGGGCGGACTAGCGTCTACGAGCAGTACTTC. Its translation is CASSFHGRTSVYEQYF.

The V call is TRBV3-1 (or the pseudogene TRBV3-2), the J call TRBJ1-2; TRBD1 matches 9 bases. The CDR3 has 15 residues. Germline trimming cut 2 bases from V and 3 bases from J; bases unmatched to any gene: 4. Germline loops: CDR1 LGHDT, CDR2 YNNKEL (reference sequence). CDR3 bases: TGTGCCAGCAGCCAACAGACAGGGGGGGACTATGGCTACACCTTC. This gives the protein CASSQQTGGDYGYTF.

The chain carries TRBV20-1 and TRBJ2-3; D gene uncertain. The germline V and J ends were trimmed by 3 bases and 6 bases, with 10 bases remaining between them. From germline, CDR1 is DFQATT and CDR2 SNEGSKA (reference sequence). This CDR3 spans 12 amino acids. CDR3 protein: CSASLRRDTQYF. The CDR3 nucleotides read TGCAGTGCTAGTTTGCGGCGGGATACGCAGTATTTT.

This chain uses TRBV28 with TRBJ2-1, with 9 bases that match TRBD1. The CDR3 is 15 amino acids. Per the germline V gene, CDR1 is MDHEN and CDR2 is SYDVKM. V shed 4 bases, J shed 3 bases, and the junction held 4 bases outside the gene matches. Here the CDR3 DNA reads TGTGCCAGCAGTTCCGGGGGACAGGGCTACAATGAGCAGTTCTTC. Protein: CASSSGGQGYNEQFF.

In this sample, this clone turned up once. The chain is built from TRBV6-5 and TRBJ2-5; 11 bases fit TRBD1. Germline V lookup: CDR1 MNHEY, CDR2 SVGAGI. The length of the CDR3 is 15 residues. The ends lost 7 bases at V and 4 bases at J; junction bases unmatched: 8. The CDR3 region is CASTKGDRGIETQYF. In nucleotides, the CDR3 is TGTGCCAGCACCAAAGGGGACAGGGGGATAGAGACCCAGTACTTC.

CDR3 sequence (DNA): TGTGCCACCAGTGATTTGACCCGGACAGGGAGGGAGACCCAGTACTTC. This encodes CATSDLTRTGRETQYF. The genes are TRBV24-1 and TRBJ2-5; TRBD1 aligns across 8 bases. The J segment lost 5 bases and the V segment lost 0 bases, leaving 7 bases of the junction unmatched. The CDR3 runs 16 residues. Germline V gene sequence: CDR1 KGHDR, CDR2 SFDVKD.

This clone was counted once. The rearrangement uses TRBV19 and TRBJ2-3; 9 bases fit TRBD2. The CDR3 has 15 amino acids. Germline CDR1 LNHDA, CDR2 SQIVND (reference sequence). The trim removed 5 bases at V and 2 bases at J, leaving 5 bases unmatched. The CDR3 DNA reads TGTGCCAGTAGTTCAGCGGGAGGACACACAGATACGCAGTATTTT. Protein product: CASSSAGGHTDTQYF.